The 8 T cell receptor beta chains below come from one sample, sequenced in a study of a mutant IDH1 vaccine in newly diagnosed glioma (dated by TCRdb to the early 2020s). The time point label on this specimen signifies: baseline, week 1 (first vaccination visit). According to the study, the label for this sample's treatment or condition signals: pre-vaccination baseline after standard-of-care therapy. Library preparation employed the immunoSEQ multiplex PCR assay. TCRdb re-hosts the immuneACCESS table, in-frame sequences only. Its copies lack some clones; in the studies checked, an unresolved V gene accounts for under half of them, and the cause for the rest is not known. For this sample the table gives tens of thousands of clones, of which over 75% were detected only once. Together, the top ten hold approximately 19% of the sample. The sequenced sample was PBMCs, obtained from a glioma patient treated with radiotherapy, temozolomide or both. The source is a man aged 30 to 39 with glioma.

The table lists this clone with a count of one. This chain connects TRBV2 to TRBJ2-1; 9 positions match TRBD2. The CDR3 runs to 14 residues. Trimming took 9 bases from V and 5 from J; bases not matched to a gene: 8. CDR1 is SNHLY and CDR2 is FYNNEI in the germline V gene. Here the CDR3 DNA reads TGTGCCAGAAGAAGCGGGGGGCCTGACAATGAGCAGTTCTTC. Its protein product is CARRSGGPDNEQFF.

This clone was seen only once. The CDR3 DNA follows: TGCGCCAGCAGCCAAGGTTCAGGTCGGGGAAACACCATATATTTT. Translated: CASSQGSGRGNTIYF. The chain employs TRBV4-3 and TRBJ1-3; D ambiguous. With 1 base removed from V and 4 bases from J, the gap between germline ends came to 11 bases. CDR1 is LGHNA, CDR2 YSLEER, per germline. CDR3 size: 15 residues.

This clone was seen a few times. The chain combines TRBV27 with TRBJ2-1; weak D call: TRBD1 (5 bases). The length of the CDR3 is 12 residues. V lost 6 bases, J lost 7 bases, and 10 bases lay in between. The germline gives CDR1 MNHEY, CDR2 SMNVEV (reference sequence). The CDR3, as DNA: TGTGCCAGCAGACAGGACGAGAATGAGCAGTTCTTC. It yields the protein CASRQDENEQFF.

The chain joins TRBV2 to TRBJ1-2, with a tentative D call TRBD1 (6 bases). CDR1 SNHLY and CDR2 FYNNEI come from the germline V gene. V lost 4 bases and J 4 bases, leaving 13 bases between the germline ends. The CDR3 extends over 14 amino acids. The CDR3 spells CASSGTAPFYGYTF. The CDR3 region has the DNA TGTGCCAGCAGTGGGACAGCGCCCTTCTATGGCTACACCTTC.

The V gene is TRBV4-1, the J gene TRBJ1-2; no reliable D call. V lost 5 bases to trimming and J lost 6 bases, with 16 bases between them. Germline V gene data show CDR1 as MGHRA and CDR2 as YSYEKL. This CDR3 region has 14 residues. The chain's CDR3 is CASSSVPEKNGYTF. The CDR3 nucleotides read TGCGCCAGCAGCTCCGTCCCCGAAAAGAATGGCTACACCTTC.

The chain combines TRBV7-3 with TRBJ1-1, with D perhaps TRBD1 (6 bases). CDR1 SGHTA and CDR2 FQGTGA come from the germline V gene. Trimming left V 5 bases short and J 3 bases short, with 13 bases between. The CDR3 covers 14 residues. The CDR3 DNA is TGTGCCAGCAGCCAGACAGGTCCGGACACTGAAGCTTTCTTT. Its translation: CASSQTGPDTEAFF.

This clone came up a few times. The V and J genes are TRBV7-9 and TRBJ1-4; 8 nucleotides match TRBD1. The CDR3 contains 15 residues. The J segment lost 5 bases and the V segment lost 5 bases, leaving 7 bases of the junction unmatched. The germline V gene has CDR1 SEHNR and CDR2 FQNEAQ (reference sequence). This chain's CDR3 is CASSPGQALNEKLFF. CDR3 nucleotide sequence: TGTGCCAGCAGCCCGGGACAGGCCCTCAATGAAAAACTGTTTTTT.

The V and J genes are TRBV13 and TRBJ1-1, with 7 bases lining up with TRBD1. CDR1 and CDR2 from the germline V gene are PRHDT and FYEKMQ (reference sequence). This CDR3 is 17 amino acids long. Germline trimming cut 4 bases from V and 0 bases from J; bases unmatched to any gene: 11. The CDR3 DNA sequence: TGTGCCAGCAGCTCACCAGCCCGGACAGGATTGAACACTGAAGCTTTCTTT. Encoded protein: CASSSPARTGLNTEAFF.